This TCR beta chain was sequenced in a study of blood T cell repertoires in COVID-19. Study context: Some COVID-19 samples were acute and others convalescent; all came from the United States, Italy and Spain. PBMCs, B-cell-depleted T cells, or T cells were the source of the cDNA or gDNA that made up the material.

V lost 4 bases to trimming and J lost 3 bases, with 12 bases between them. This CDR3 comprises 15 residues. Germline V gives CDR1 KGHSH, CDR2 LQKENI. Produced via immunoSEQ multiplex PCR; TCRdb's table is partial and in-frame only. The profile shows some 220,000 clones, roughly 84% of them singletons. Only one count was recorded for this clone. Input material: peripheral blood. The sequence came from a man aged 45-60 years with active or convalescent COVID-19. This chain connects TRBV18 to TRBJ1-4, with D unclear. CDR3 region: CASSLLGASNEKLFF. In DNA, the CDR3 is TGTGCCAGCTCACTCCTAGGCGCCTCTAATGAAAAACTGTTTTTT. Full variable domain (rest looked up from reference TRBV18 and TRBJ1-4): NAGVMQNPRHLVRRRGQEARLRCSPMKGHSHVYWYRQLPEEGLKFMVYLQKENIIDESGMPKERFSAEFPKEGPSILRIQQVVRGDSAAYFCASSLLGASNEKLFFGSGTQLSVL.